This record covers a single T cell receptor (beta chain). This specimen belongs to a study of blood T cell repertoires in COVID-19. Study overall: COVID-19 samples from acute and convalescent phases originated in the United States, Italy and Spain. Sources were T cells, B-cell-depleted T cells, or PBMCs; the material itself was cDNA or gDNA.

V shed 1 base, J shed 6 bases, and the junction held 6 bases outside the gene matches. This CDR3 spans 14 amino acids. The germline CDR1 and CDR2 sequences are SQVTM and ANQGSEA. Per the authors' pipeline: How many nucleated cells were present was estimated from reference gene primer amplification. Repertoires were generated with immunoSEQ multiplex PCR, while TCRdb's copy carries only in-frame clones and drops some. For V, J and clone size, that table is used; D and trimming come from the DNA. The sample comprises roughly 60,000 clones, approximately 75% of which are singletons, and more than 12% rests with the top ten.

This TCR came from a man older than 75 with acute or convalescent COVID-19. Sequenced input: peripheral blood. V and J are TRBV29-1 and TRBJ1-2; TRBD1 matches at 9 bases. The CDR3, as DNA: TGCAGCGTTGAAGTGGGACAGGGTATACATGGCTACACCTTC. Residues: CSVEVGQGIHGYTF.